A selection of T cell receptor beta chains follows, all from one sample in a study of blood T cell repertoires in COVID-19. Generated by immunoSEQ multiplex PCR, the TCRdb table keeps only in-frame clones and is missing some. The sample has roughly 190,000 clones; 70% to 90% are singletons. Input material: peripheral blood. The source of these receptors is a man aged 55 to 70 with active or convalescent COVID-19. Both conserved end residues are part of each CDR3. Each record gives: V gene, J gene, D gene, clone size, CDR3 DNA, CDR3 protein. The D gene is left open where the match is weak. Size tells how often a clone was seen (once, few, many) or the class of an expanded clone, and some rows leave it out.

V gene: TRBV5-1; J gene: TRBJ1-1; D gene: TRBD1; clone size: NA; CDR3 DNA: TGCGCCAGCAGCTCACAGGGGACTGGGAACACTGAAGCTTTCTTT; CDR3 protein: CASSSQGTGNTEAFF
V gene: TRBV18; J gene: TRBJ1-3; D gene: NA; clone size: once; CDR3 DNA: TGTGCCAGCTCCCCGGGGGACTCTGGAAACACCATATATTTT; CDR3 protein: CASSPGDSGNTIYF
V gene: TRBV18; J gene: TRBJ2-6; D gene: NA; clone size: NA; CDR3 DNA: TGTGCCAGTACTTGGGGGGTATCCGGGGCCAACGTCCTGACTTTC; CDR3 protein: CASTWGVSGANVLTF
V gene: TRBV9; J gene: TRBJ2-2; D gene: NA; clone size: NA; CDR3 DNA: TGTGCCAGCAGCGTAGCCGGGACACCTCGGAACACCGGGGAGCTGTTTTTT; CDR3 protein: CASSVAGTPRNTGELFF
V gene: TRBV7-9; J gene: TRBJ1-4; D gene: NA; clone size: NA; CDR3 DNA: TGTGCCAGCAGCCCACAGGCGGGGAAACTGTTTTTT; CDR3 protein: CASSPQAGKLFF
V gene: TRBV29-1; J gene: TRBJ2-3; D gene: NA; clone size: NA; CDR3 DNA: TGCAGCGTTGAAGGGGCAGGGACTACAGATACGCAGTATTTT; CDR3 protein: CSVEGAGTTDTQYF
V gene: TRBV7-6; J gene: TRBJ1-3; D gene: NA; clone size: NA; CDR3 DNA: TGTGCCAGCAGCTCGTCTTTACGAGGGCGCTCTGGAAACACCATATATTTT; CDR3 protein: CASSSSLRGRSGNTIYF
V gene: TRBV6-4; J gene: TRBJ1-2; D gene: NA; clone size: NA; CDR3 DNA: TGTGCCAGCAGTCAGGCCGCCAATTATGGCTACACCTTC; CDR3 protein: CASSQAANYGYTF
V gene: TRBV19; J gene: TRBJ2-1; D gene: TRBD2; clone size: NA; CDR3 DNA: TGTGCCTCCAAGATCTCGCGGGGGAGATCTGAGCAGTTCTTC; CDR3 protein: CASKISRGRSEQFF
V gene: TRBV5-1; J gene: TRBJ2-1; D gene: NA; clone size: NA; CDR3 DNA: TGCGCCAGCAGCCCTGCCCCCTCAGGGGCGCCCTACAATGAGCAGTTCTTC; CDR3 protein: CASSPAPSGAPYNEQFF
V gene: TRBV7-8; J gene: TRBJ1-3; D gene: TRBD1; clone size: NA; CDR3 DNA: TGTGCCAGCAGTTTAGGAGACAGGGGGCGTGGAAACACCATATATTTT; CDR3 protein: CASSLGDRGRGNTIYF
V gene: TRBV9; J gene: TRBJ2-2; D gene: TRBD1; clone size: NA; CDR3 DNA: TGTGCCAGCAGCGTTCGACAGGGCTCGAACACCGGGGAGCTGTTTTTT; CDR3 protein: CASSVRQGSNTGELFF
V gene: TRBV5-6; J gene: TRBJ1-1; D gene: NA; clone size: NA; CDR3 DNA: TGTGCCAGCAGCTTGGGAGGAGGACCTGCCGGTGAAGCTTTCTTT; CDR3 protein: CASSLGGGPAGEAFF
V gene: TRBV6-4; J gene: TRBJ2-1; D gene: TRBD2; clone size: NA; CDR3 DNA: TGTGCCAGCAGTGACTCCGGGGGGGCCGGGTACAATGAGCAGTTCTTC; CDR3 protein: CASSDSGGAGYNEQFF
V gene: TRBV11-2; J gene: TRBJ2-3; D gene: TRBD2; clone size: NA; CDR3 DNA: TGTGCCAGCAGCTCGGAATCTAGCGGGTCCCCAGATACGCAGTATTTT; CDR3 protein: CASSSESSGSPDTQYF
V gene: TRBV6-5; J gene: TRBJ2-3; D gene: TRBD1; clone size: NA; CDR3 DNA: TGTGCCAGCACGCGGGACAGGGGCACAGATACGCAGTATTTT; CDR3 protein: CASTRDRGTDTQYF
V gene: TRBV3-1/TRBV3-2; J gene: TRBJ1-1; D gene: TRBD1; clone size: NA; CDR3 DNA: TGTGCCAGCAGCCAAGATTCGGTCGCAGGGGGCCTGAACACTGAAGCTTTCTTT; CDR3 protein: CASSQDSVAGGLNTEAFF
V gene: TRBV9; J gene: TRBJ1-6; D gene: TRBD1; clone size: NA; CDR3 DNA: TGTGCCAGCAGCCCCGGGACAGCCAGGGGGCCCCTCCACTTT; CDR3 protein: CASSPGTARGPLHF
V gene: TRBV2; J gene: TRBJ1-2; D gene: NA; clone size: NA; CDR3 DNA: TGTGCCAGCAGCTTCACAGTGAACTATGGCTACACCTTC; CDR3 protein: CASSFTVNYGYTF
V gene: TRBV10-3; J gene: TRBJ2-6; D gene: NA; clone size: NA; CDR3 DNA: TGTGCCATCAGCTCAGGGGGGTCTGGGGCCAACGTCCTGACTTTC; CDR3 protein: CAISSGGSGANVLTF
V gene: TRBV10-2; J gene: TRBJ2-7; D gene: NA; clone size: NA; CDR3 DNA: TGCGCCAGCAGTGAGACACGGGGCTCCTACGAGCAGTACTTC; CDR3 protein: CASSETRGSYEQYF
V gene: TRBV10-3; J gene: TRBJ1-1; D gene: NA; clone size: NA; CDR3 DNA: TGTGCCATCAGTGATCGGGGGGTTGACACTGAAGCTTTCTTT; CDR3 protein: CAISDRGVDTEAFF
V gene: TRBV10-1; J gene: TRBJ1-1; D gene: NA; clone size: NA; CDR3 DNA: TGCGCCAGCAGCGGTGGACAAGCAGGAAGGACTGAAGCTTTCTTT; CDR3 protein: CASSGGQAGRTEAFF
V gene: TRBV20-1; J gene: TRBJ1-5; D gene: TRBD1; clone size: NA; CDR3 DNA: TGCAGTGCTAGTCACCCCGGGACAGGGGGAGGTCAGCCCCAGCATTTT; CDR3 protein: CSASHPGTGGGQPQHF
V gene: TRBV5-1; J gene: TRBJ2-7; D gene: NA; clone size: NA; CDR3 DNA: TGCGCCAGCAGCTTGGTAGGCGGACACACCTACGAGCAGTACTTC; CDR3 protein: CASSLVGGHTYEQYF
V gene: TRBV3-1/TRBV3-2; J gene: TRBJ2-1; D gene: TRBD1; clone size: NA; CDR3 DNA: TGTGCCAGCAGCCCCTACAGGGGGGTTTCCTACAATGAGCAGTTCTTC; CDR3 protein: CASSPYRGVSYNEQFF
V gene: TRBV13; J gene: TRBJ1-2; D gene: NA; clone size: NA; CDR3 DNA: TGTGCCAGCAGCCCTGGGGGGGGACGCTACACCTTC; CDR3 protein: CASSPGGGRYTF
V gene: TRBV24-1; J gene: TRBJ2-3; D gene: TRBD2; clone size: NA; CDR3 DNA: TGTGCCACCAGTGACCCCCGAGCGGGGGACACAGATACGCAGTATTTT; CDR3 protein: CATSDPRAGDTDTQYF
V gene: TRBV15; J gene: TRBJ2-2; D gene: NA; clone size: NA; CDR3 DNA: TGTGCCACCAGCAGGGGGGGGCAGGCGAACACCGGGGAGCTGTTTTTT; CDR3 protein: CATSRGGQANTGELFF
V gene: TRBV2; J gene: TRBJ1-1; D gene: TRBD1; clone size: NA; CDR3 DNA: TGTGCCAGCACCGGGACAGAGCTTATGAACACTGAAGCTTTCTTT; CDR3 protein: CASTGTELMNTEAFF
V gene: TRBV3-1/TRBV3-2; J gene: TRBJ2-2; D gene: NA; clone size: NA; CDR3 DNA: TGTGCCAGCAGCCACCCGACAGGACCGAACACCGGGGAGCTGTTTTTT; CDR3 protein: CASSHPTGPNTGELFF
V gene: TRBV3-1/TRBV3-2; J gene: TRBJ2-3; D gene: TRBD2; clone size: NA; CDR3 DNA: TGTGCCAGCAGCCAAGACGCGACTAGCCCCCTAAACACAGATACGCAGTATTTT; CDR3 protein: CASSQDATSPLNTDTQYF
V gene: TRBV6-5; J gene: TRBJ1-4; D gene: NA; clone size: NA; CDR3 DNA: TGTGCCAGCAGTCTTATGACAGGATCAAATGAAAAACTGTTTTTT; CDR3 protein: CASSLMTGSNEKLFF
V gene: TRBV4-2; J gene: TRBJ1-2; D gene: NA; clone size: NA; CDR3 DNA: TGTGCCAGCAGCCAACCCCTAGGGGGGGGGCTCGAGGGCTACACCTTC; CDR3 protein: CASSQPLGGGLEGYTF
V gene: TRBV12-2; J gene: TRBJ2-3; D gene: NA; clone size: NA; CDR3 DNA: TGTGCAAGTCGCTTAGTTATGGGGGCGCTTGCAGATACGCAGTATTTT; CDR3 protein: CASRLVMGALADTQYF
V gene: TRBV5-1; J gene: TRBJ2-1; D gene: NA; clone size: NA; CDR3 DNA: TGCGCCAGCAGCTTGGGGACAGAGAACAATGAGCAGTTCTTC; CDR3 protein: CASSLGTENNEQFF
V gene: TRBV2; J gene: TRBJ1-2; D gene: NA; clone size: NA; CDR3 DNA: TGTGCCAGCAGTGTAACAGAGGGAGGCTACACCTTC; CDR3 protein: CASSVTEGGYTF
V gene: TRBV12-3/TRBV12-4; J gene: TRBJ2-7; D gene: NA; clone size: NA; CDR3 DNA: TGTGCCAGCAGTACAGGGTTCTCCTACGAGCAGTACTTC; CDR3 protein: CASSTGFSYEQYF
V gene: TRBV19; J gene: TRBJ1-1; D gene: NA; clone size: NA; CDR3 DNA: TGTGCCAGTAGTATACAAGGAGCCCCTGGAGCTTTCTTT; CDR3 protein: CASSIQGAPGAFF
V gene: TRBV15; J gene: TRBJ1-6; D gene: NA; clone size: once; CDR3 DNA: TGTGCCACCAGCAGAGATACGTCATCCAGTTATAATTCACCCCTCCACTTT; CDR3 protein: CATSRDTSSSYNSPLHF
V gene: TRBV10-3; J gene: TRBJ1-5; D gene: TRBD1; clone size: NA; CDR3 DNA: TGTGCCATCGCACAGGGGAAGGGGGATAGCAATCAGCCCCAGCATTTT; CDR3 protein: CAIAQGKGDSNQPQHF
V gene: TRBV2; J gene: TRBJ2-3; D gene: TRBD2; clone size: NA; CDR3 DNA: TGTGCCAGCAGTGCGGGTAGCGGGGGTCCAGATACGCAGTATTTT; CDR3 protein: CASSAGSGGPDTQYF
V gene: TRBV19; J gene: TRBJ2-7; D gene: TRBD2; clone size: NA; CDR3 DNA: TGTGCCAGTAGTATAACTAGCGGGGGACGATACGAGCAGTACTTC; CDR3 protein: CASSITSGGRYEQYF